Detailed here is one T cell receptor (beta chain). The antigen is unknown. TRB rearrangements spanning V, D and J were amplified using mixed TRB-A/B primers. MiXCR, run by TCRdb on the multiplex PCR reads, gives a single entry per CDR3 protein. Among just over 9,000 distinct CDR3 sequences listed, 20% to 30% were seen once. The CDR3 loop spans 14 amino acids. CDR1 and CDR2 (germline): KGHSH, LQKENI. The V end lost 0 bases, the J end lost 0 bases, and 5 bases lay between the germline ends. The sample is drawn from a study of T cell repertoires in aging, cancer and after chemotherapy. Study details: Patients with chronic lymphocytic leukemia were sampled before and after fludarabine- or bendamustine-based chemotherapy. Notes on the study in general: Hematological cancer patients had lymphoid organ infiltration that may impair thymic emigration or T cell expansion. The repertoire data cannot show anything about immunological memory following chemotherapy. Compared with age-matched healthy donors, untreated hematological or solid cancer patients showed higher blood TCR clonality.

The template was genomic DNA from peripheral blood, not RNA. The origin of this receptor is a human donor with a blood cancer. The donor label of this sample is uncertain. The J gene is TRBJ1-1, the V gene TRBV18; D gene uncertain. Sequencing used blood. The DNA of the CDR3 is TGTGCCAGCTCACCACCAGCAATGAACACTGAAGCTTTCTTT. Protein: CASSPPAMNTEAFF.